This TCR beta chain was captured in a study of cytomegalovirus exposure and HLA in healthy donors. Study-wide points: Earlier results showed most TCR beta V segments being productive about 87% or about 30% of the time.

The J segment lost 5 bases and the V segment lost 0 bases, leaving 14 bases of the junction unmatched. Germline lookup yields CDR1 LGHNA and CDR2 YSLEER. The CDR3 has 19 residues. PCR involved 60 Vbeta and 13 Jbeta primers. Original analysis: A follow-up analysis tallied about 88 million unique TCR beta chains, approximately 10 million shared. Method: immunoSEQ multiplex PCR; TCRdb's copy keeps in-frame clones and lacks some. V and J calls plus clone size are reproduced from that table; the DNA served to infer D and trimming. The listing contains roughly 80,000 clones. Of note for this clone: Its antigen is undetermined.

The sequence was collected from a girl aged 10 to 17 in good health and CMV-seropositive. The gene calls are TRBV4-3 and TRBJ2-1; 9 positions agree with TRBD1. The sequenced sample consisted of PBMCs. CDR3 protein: CASSQDLPTGTGSDNEQFF. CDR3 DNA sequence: TGCGCCAGCAGCCAAGACCTACCTACCGGGACAGGGTCCGACAATGAGCAGTTCTTC.